This entry features one T cell receptor beta chain sequence. Original processing methods: Amplification from reference gene primers served as the basis for estimated nucleated cell counts. TCRdb keeps only in-frame clones here, not all; method: immunoSEQ multiplex PCR. V, J and clone size reflect that table, while D and trimming were determined from the DNA. Here the sample spans tens of thousands of clones, approximately 80% being singletons. The data derive from a study of blood T cell repertoires in COVID-19. CDR1 is MDHEN, CDR2 SYDVKM, per germline. The ends were cut back, 6 bases at V and 3 bases at J, with 9 bases in the middle. The CDR3 is 13 amino acids.

Sequencing used peripheral blood. The chain employs TRBV28 and TRBJ1-5; D unresolved. The source of this sequence is a human donor in a cohort sampled during active COVID-19. The CDR3 is CASRGGVNQPQHF. CDR3 in DNA: TGTGCCAGCAGGGGCGGGGTCAATCAGCCCCAGCATTTT.